Presented here are 5 T cell receptor beta chains from one specimen sequenced in a study of blood T cells in healthy people across ages. Primers used in a second PCR of about 7 to 12 cycles were a sample-barcoded 5' primer and a J-beta primer mix. TCRdb re-analysed the 5' RACE reads in MiXCR, keeping a single row per CDR3 protein. The sample carries about 1.8 million distinct CDR3 sequences, just under 50% recorded once. The sample was blood. Receptors were obtained from a woman aged 40 to 50 in good health.

The chain joins TRBV9 to TRBJ2-5; a weak D match, TRBD1 (5 bases). V was clipped by 3 bases and J by 13 bases, with 22 bases between them. Germline V lookup: CDR1 SGDLS, CDR2 YYNGEE. This CDR3 has 14 residues. This chain's CDR3 is CASSAATGTYERYF. CDR3 sequence (DNA): TGTGCCAGCAGCGCCGCTACAGGAACCTACGAGCGGTACTTC.

This clonotype was observed a few times. This sequence joins TRBV4-3 and TRBJ2-5; TRBD2 aligns across 9 bases. This CDR3 has 18 residues. V was clipped by 0 bases and J by 2 bases; unmatched bases: 10. Germline V CDR1 and CDR2: LGHNA, YSLEER. Here the CDR3 reads CASSQDYLAGGRQETQYF. CDR3 DNA sequence: TGCGCCAGCAGCCAAGATTATCTCGCGGGGGGGCGGCAAGAGACCCAGTACTTC.

This clonotype was counted between two and nine times. This chain uses TRBV27 with TRBJ2-3; D not certain. V was pared by 6 bases and J by 3 bases, with 7 bases between. Germline V CDR1 and CDR2: MNHEY, SMNVEV (reference sequence). The CDR3 loop spans 12 amino acids. CDR3 coding DNA: TGTGCCAGCAGAAGCATGACAGATACGCAGTATTTT. Translation gives CASRSMTDTQYF.

For this clonotype: Being one base from a much bigger clone, this may be a read error. The V call is TRBV4-2, the J call TRBJ1-4; 7 bases fit TRBD1. Germline loops: CDR1 LGHNA, CDR2 YNFKEQ. The J segment lost 8 bases and the V segment lost 0 bases, leaving 9 bases of the junction unmatched. The CDR3 is 16 amino acids. The CDR3 bases are TGTGCCAGCAGCCAAGATCTAGGGACAGAGGACGAAAAACTGTTTTTT. Translated, it gives CASSQDLGTEDEKLFF.

The genes are TRBV27 and TRBJ1-2, with D hard to call. Trimming stripped 7 bases from V and 4 bases from J, with 19 bases between. Germline values: CDR1 MNHEY, CDR2 SMNVEV (reference sequence). The CDR3 is 15 amino acids. In nucleotides, the CDR3 is TGTGCCAGCAAACCGGTTGGCACCCCTCTCTATGGCTACACCTTC. Amino acid sequence: CASKPVGTPLYGYTF.